The 24 T cell receptor beta chains below were found in one sample sequenced in a study of T cell repertoires in cytomegalovirus infection. One entry per CDR3 protein, called by TCRdb with MiXCR from the reads. The sample consists of 150,000 to 200,000 distinct CDR3 sequences, about an eighth of them appearing once. The sample was PBMCs. The receptors stem from a human donor in good health (CMV status not recorded). Some clones in this sample may be carry-over from other donors' samples.

The chain has TRBV18 and TRBJ2-5; D may be TRBD1 (6 bases). Trimming took off 5 bases at V and 4 bases at J, with 8 bases between the two ends. There are 12 residues in the CDR3. CDR1 is KGHSH, CDR2 LQKENI, per germline. As DNA, the CDR3 is TGTGCCAGCTCAGACAGGAGAGAGACCCAGTACTTC. Encoded protein: CASSDRRETQYF.

This clonotype was detected only a few times. This sequence joins TRBV27 and TRBJ2-1; TRBD2 matches at 10 bases. From germline, CDR1 is MNHEY and CDR2 SMNVEV (reference sequence). This CDR3 is 15 amino acids long. The V gene end was trimmed by 5 bases and the J gene end by 2 bases; junction bases not matched to a gene: 3. In nucleotides, the CDR3 is TGTGCCAGCAGTATAGCGGGAGGAACCTACAATGAGCAGTTCTTC. Its translation is CASSIAGGTYNEQFF.

This sequence joins TRBV19 and TRBJ1-1; D uncertain. The CDR3 consists of 14 residues. Germline V CDR1 and CDR2: LNHDA, SQIVND (reference sequence). V lost 6 bases, J lost 1 base, and 12 bases lay in between. The CDR3 spells CASRMGYGNTEAFF. CDR3 in DNA: TGTGCCAGTAGGATGGGTTACGGGAACACTGAAGCTTTCTTT.

This clonotype was seen a few times. The gene calls are TRBV10-3 and TRBJ2-5, with 8 bases lining up with TRBD1. Germline V gene lookup returns CDR1 ENHRY and CDR2 SYGVKD. With 4 bases clipped from V and 9 bases from J, the junction kept 16 bases outside the gene matches. This CDR3 is built from 16 residues. The CDR3 DNA sequence: TGTGCCATCAGTGTCGAACGGACAGGGACGTTTGCGTCCCAGTACTTC. Its translation: CAISVERTGTFASQYF.

This clonotype occurred many times. This chain links TRBV12-3 or TRBV12-4 with TRBJ1-6, with D hard to call. The V gene lost 2 bases and the J gene lost 5 bases, with 7 bases spanning the gap. This CDR3 contains 14 residues. This CDR3 is CASSLTENNSPLHF. CDR3 DNA sequence: TGTGCCAGCAGTTTAACAGAGAATAATTCACCCCTCCACTTT.

This clonotype was counted many times. The V gene is TRBV7-9, the J gene TRBJ1-5, with TRBD1 matching 7 bases. Unmatched junction bases numbered 6, after V lost 0 bases and J lost 4 bases. The CDR3 is 16 residues long. Germline V lookup: CDR1 SEHNR, CDR2 FQNEAQ (reference sequence). This chain's CDR3 is CASSLARDSRNQPQHF. CDR3 coding DNA: TGTGCCAGCAGCTTAGCGCGGGACAGTCGAAATCAGCCCCAGCATTTT. Supplemented by reference TRBV7-9 and TRBJ1-5, the full variable domain reads DTGVSQNPRHKITKRGQNVTFRCDPISEHNRLYWYRQTLGQGPEFLTYFQNEAQLEKSRLLSDRFSAERPKGSFSTLEIQRTEQGDSAMYLCASSLARDSRNQPQHFGDGTRLSIL.

In its sample, this clonotype was seen many times. The chain recombines TRBV11-1 with TRBJ2-1; possible D gene TRBD1, 6 bases. There are 17 residues in the CDR3. Germline CDR1 SGHAT, CDR2 FQDESV (reference sequence). V was cut by 1 base and J by 6 bases, with 19 bases left in between. The CDR3, as DNA: TGTGCCAGCAGCTTAGAGAGGGGTTTCCCCAGGGGCAATGAGCAGTTCTTC. As protein: CASSLERGFPRGNEQFF.

J is TRBJ1-1 and V is TRBV29-1; no clear D. Germline CDR1 is SQVTM and CDR2 is ANQGSEA. CDR3 length equals 13 residues. V shed 3 bases and J shed 10 bases, with 18 bases lying between them. For the CDR3, the DNA is TGCAGCGTTGAGGGTGGGTGGAGATACGGAGCTTTCTTT. Translation gives CSVEGGWRYGAFF.

The V gene is TRBV29-1, the J gene TRBJ2-7; 11 positions match TRBD2. V shed 4 bases, J shed 5 bases, and the junction held 7 bases outside the gene matches. This CDR3 is 14 amino acids long. Germline V lookup: CDR1 SQVTM, CDR2 ANQGSEA. DNA of the CDR3: TGCAGCGTTGTGGTAGCGGGAGGGCCAGACGAGCAGTACTTC. Translated: CSVVVAGGPDEQYF.

This clonotype was recorded many times. V gene TRBV5-1 combines with J gene TRBJ1-1, with 9 nucleotides matching TRBD1. The CDR3 runs to 16 residues. In germline, CDR1 is SGHRS, CDR2 YFSETQ. V lost 4 bases to trimming and J lost 5 bases; unmatched junction nucleotides: 12. The chain's CDR3 is CASSPTTQGARTEAFF. Written as DNA, the CDR3 is TGCGCCAGCAGCCCGACGACACAGGGGGCTAGGACTGAAGCTTTCTTT. Supplemented by reference TRBV5-1 and TRBJ1-1, the full variable domain reads KAGVTQTPRYLIKTRGQQVTLSCSPISGHRSVSWYQQTPGQGLQFLFEYFSETQRNKGNFPGRFSGRQFSNSRSEMNVSTLELGDSALYLCASSPTTQGARTEAFFGQGTRLTVV.

The sample holds a few counts of this clonotype. The chain recombines TRBV5-1 with TRBJ2-3, with unresolved D. Trimming shortened V by 5 bases and J by 4 bases, and 8 bases separated the two germline ends. The length of the CDR3 is 12 residues. Looked up from germline, CDR1 is SGHRS and CDR2 is YFSETQ. Written as DNA, the CDR3 is TGCGCCAGCAGGAAAGGCGCAGATACGCAGTATTTT. Translating it yields CASRKGADTQYF.

Concerning this clonotype: An end of the junction differs from the germline gene, which may be a read error. This chain uses TRBV6-5 with TRBJ2-3, with D unresolved. Germline-derived CDR1 and CDR2 are MNHEY and SVGAGI. The CDR3 is made up of 16 amino acids. The DNA of the CDR3 is TGTGCCAGCAGATACTCGAGATTCAGTGGCACAGATACGCAGTATTTT. Its translation is CASRYSRFSGTDTQYF.

This clonotype occurred many times. The V and J genes are TRBV7-2 and TRBJ1-2; D unclear. Germline CDR1 and CDR2: SGHTA and FQGNSA. The CDR3 length is 11 residues. Trimming shortened V by 4 bases and J by 5 bases, and 5 bases separated the two germline ends. The DNA of the CDR3 is TGTGCCAGCAGCTCCGGTTATGGCTACACCTTC. It specifies CASSSGYGYTF.

This clonotype was found many times. This chain joins TRBV28 and TRBJ2-5; D is tentatively TRBD1 or TRBD2 (5 bases each). Germline values: CDR1 MDHEN, CDR2 SYDVKM. V was trimmed by 2 bases and J by 5 bases, leaving 15 bases between them. The CDR3 consists of 15 residues. The CDR3 DNA reads TGTGCCAGCAGTTTAGAGGGACGGGTGCCGGAGACCCAGTACTTC. Translation: CASSLEGRVPETQYF. Complete variable domain (other parts from reference TRBV28 and TRBJ2-5): DVKVTQSSRYLVKRTGEKVFLECVQDMDHENMFWYRQDPGLGLRLIYFSYDVKMKEKGDIPEGYSVSREKKERFSLILESASTNQTSMYLCASSLEGRVPETQYFGPGTRLLVL.

The V call is TRBV6-6, the J call TRBJ2-5; D gene uncertain. The V and J ends lost 5 bases and 7 bases respectively, with 5 bases between them. The CDR3 is 10 amino acids. In germline, CDR1 is MNHNY, CDR2 SVGAGI (reference sequence). In nucleotides, the CDR3 is TGTGCCAGCAGTCTGGGGACCCAGTACTTC. Its translation: CASSLGTQYF.

The table lists this clonotype with many counts. CDR3 DNA sequence: TGTGCCAGCAGTCGCACTACAGGGAACACTGAAGCTTTCTTT. The encoded protein is CASSRTTGNTEAFF. The genes are TRBV28 and TRBJ1-1; D perhaps matches TRBD1 (5 bases). Germline loops: CDR1 MDHEN, CDR2 SYDVKM. This CDR3 region has 14 residues. V was clipped by 5 bases and J by 1 base, with 11 bases between them.

This clonotype has a handful of counts. This chain uses TRBV9 with TRBJ2-7; D is unresolved. There are 15 residues in the CDR3. Per germline, CDR1 SGDLS and CDR2 YYNGEE. The V end lost 0 bases, the J end lost 3 bases, and 13 bases lay between the germline ends. CDR3 sequence (DNA): TGTGCCAGCAGCGTAGTAAGAACCGCTGACTACGAGCAGTACTTC. Translating it yields CASSVVRTADYEQYF.

Ten or more counts support this clonotype. The chain combines TRBV6-1 with TRBJ2-5; D is ambiguous. This CDR3 contains 14 residues. CDR1 is MNHNS, CDR2 SASEGT, per germline. V was shortened by 4 bases and J by 1 base, with 10 bases between the two germline ends. As DNA, the CDR3 is TGTGCCAGCAGTGGCCTGAGTACCCAAGAGACCCAGTACTTC. Translated: CASSGLSTQETQYF.

In its sample, this clonotype was seen many times. The gene calls are TRBV6-2 or TRBV6-3 and TRBJ2-2, with D perhaps TRBD1 (5 bases). Trimming took 5 bases from V and 3 from J, leaving 19 bases between them. CDR1 and CDR2 (germline): MNHEY, SVGEGT. The CDR3 has 17 residues. The CDR3 reads CASSEPTATTYTGELFF. For the CDR3, the DNA is TGTGCCAGCAGTGAACCGACAGCCACAACTTACACCGGGGAGCTGTTTTTT.

This clonotype was picked up a small number of times. The chain uses TRBV5-4 and TRBJ1-1; 7 bases align to TRBD1. Trimming at V came to 4 bases and at J to 0 bases, leaving 6 bases not matched to a gene. This CDR3 is built from 15 residues. Germline V gives CDR1 SGHNT, CDR2 YYREEE (reference sequence). CDR3 residues: CASSQTGRMNTEAFF. Written as DNA, the CDR3 is TGTGCCAGCAGCCAGACAGGGCGGATGAACACTGAAGCTTTCTTT.

The chain uses TRBV28 and TRBJ2-7; tentatively, D is TRBD1 or TRBD2 (6 bases each). The length of the CDR3 is 14 residues. Germline V CDR1 and CDR2: MDHEN, SYDVKM. With 4 bases removed from V and 2 bases from J, the gap between germline ends came to 12 bases. The chain's CDR3 is CASSYIGGPYEQYF. In DNA form, the CDR3 reads TGTGCCAGCAGTTACATTGGGGGGCCCTACGAGCAGTACTTC.

This clonotype has just a few counts. The chain carries TRBV4-2 and TRBJ1-4, with D unclear. V dropped 3 bases and J dropped 10 bases, with 15 bases sitting between them. In germline, CDR1 is LGHNA, CDR2 YNFKEQ. The CDR3 loop spans 14 amino acids. CDR3 sequence (DNA): TGTGCCAGCAGCCACCCCCGCGGTTACGGAAAACTGTTTTTT. Translated, it gives CASSHPRGYGKLFF.

J is TRBJ2-7 and V is TRBV20-1; TRBD2 matches 14 bases. The CDR3 runs 20 residues. V lost 0 bases, J lost 2 bases, and 15 bases stayed unmatched. CDR1 and CDR2 (germline): DFQATT, SNEGSKA (reference sequence). For the CDR3, the DNA is TGCAGTGCTAGAGATCGGAGGACTAGCGGGAGGACGTGGGCTCCCTACGAGCAGTACTTC. Its translation is CSARDRRTSGRTWAPYEQYF.

This clonotype was recorded many times. V is TRBV7-2 and J is TRBJ2-1, with 11 bases aligning to TRBD2. The junction had 11 bases not matched to a gene; V was cut back by 4 bases and J by 0 bases. The germline CDR1 and CDR2 sequences are SGHTA and FQGNSA. This CDR3 comprises 19 residues. CDR3 sequence: CASSSGASGGPSSYNEQFF. DNA of the CDR3: TGTGCCAGCAGCTCCGGGGCTAGCGGGGGGCCCAGCTCCTACAATGAGCAGTTCTTC.